The clone carrying this TCR beta chain was recorded at least ten times. This specimen belongs to a study of T cells of healthy individuals. V lost 6 bases and J lost 5, with 8 bases in between. This CDR3 is built from 12 residues. Each CDR3 protein is one row after TCRdb ran MiXCR on the 5' RACE reads. The profile shows about 82,000 distinct CDR3 sequences, about 5.5% of them singletons. This receptor was identified in a female donor in good health. This chain links TRBV12-3 or TRBV12-4 with TRBJ2-1; the D is unclear. CDR3 nucleotide sequence: TGTGCCAGCAGCCCCGTGAACAATGAGCAGTTCTTC. It specifies CASSPVNNEQFF.